The 22 T cell receptor beta chains listed next were all sequenced from one sample in a study of post-analysis software for immune sequencing data. Study results and caveats: TRBV segments more frequent in patients than in controls numbered five and included TRBV5-6, TRBV5-1 and TRBV20-1.

Antigens of these TCRs are unknown. TCR beta cDNA libraries included unique molecular identifiers. One entry per CDR3 protein, called by TCRdb with MiXCR from the PCR reads. The sample has some 450,000 distinct CDR3 sequences, under 55% seen once. Input material: blood. The receptors shown here come from a girl aged 5 to 17 with multiple sclerosis.

The gene calls are TRBV29-1 and TRBJ2-1; D is perhaps TRBD2 (6 bases). Trimming shortened V by 7 bases and J by 0 bases, and 10 bases separated the two germline ends. Germline CDR1 is SQVTM and CDR2 is ANQGSEA. The CDR3 consists of 13 residues. CDR3 protein: CSGRTTSYNEQFF. DNA of the CDR3: TGCAGCGGCAGGACTACCTCCTACAATGAGCAGTTCTTC.

The chain is built from TRBV7-9 and TRBJ2-4; possible D gene TRBD2, 5 bases. The J call may be wrong; the DNA end is better matched by TRBJ2-7. The CDR3 is made up of 14 amino acids. Germline CDR1 is SEHNR and CDR2 is FQNEAQ (reference sequence). CDR3 in amino acids: CASSQTPGTYEQYF. The CDR3, as DNA: TGTGCCAGCAGCCAGACTCCCGGGACCTACGAGCAGTACTTC.

The gene calls are TRBV7-8 and TRBJ2-2; D might be TRBD2 (5 bases). The germline V and J ends were trimmed by 0 bases and 0 bases, with 8 bases remaining between them. CDR1 is SGHVS and CDR2 is FQNEAQ in the germline V gene. The CDR3 is 16 amino acids. In DNA, the CDR3 is TGTGCCAGCAGCTTAGCAGCCGGGGCGAACACCGGGGAGCTGTTTTTT. Translation gives CASSLAAGANTGELFF.

Written as DNA, the CDR3 is TGTGCCAGCAGTTACCCCACTAGCCCCGGCGACAATGAGCAGTTCTTC. This encodes CASSYPTSPGDNEQFF. The chain links TRBV6-6 to TRBJ2-1; D is perhaps TRBD2 (6 bases). The CDR3 runs 16 residues. Per germline, CDR1 MNHNY and CDR2 SVGAGI (reference sequence). V was shortened by 2 bases and J by 5 bases, with 16 bases between the two germline ends.

The chain carries TRBV6-5 and TRBJ2-3; 7 nucleotides match TRBD1. With V trimmed by 2 bases and J by 11 bases, 13 bases remained unmatched. Germline loops: CDR1 MNHEY, CDR2 SVGAGI. The CDR3 consists of 15 residues. The CDR3 sequence: CASSYLGQEGYEQYF. As DNA, the CDR3 is TGTGCCAGCAGTTACCTTGGACAGGAAGGCTACGAGCAGTATTTT.

The chain is built from TRBV4-1 and TRBJ2-3; 7 nucleotides agree with TRBD2. The CDR3 sequence is 17 residues long. CDR1 MGHRA and CDR2 YSYEKL come from the germline V gene. The junction had 10 bases not matched to a gene; V was cut back by 0 bases and J by 4 bases. The CDR3 nucleotides read TGCGCCAGCAGCCAAGAGGGTCCCACTAGCGTTTCAGATACGCAGTATTTT. This codes for CASSQEGPTSVSDTQYF.

In nucleotides, the CDR3 is TGCAGTTCCGCGCGGACAGGGGGCCCGGGTGAGCAGTTCTTC. Amino acid sequence: CSSARTGGPGEQFF. The V and J genes are TRBV20-1 and TRBJ2-1, with 11 bases fitting TRBD1. Germline V lookup: CDR1 DFQATT, CDR2 SNEGSKA (reference sequence). The V segment lost 8 bases and the J segment 9 bases; nucleotides outside the gene matches: 12. The CDR3 is 14 residues long.

The chain uses TRBV28 and TRBJ1-5; no clear D gene. The germline V gene has CDR1 MDHEN and CDR2 SYDVKM. Trimming cost V 5 bases and J 7 bases, with 15 bases left between them. The CDR3 is made up of 14 amino acids. CDR3: CASSPPARGQPQHF. DNA for the CDR3: TGTGCCAGCAGTCCCCCAGCCAGAGGACAGCCCCAGCATTTT.

This rearrangement joins TRBV10-3 to TRBJ2-1; D possibly corresponds to TRBD2 (6 bases). Trimming removed 5 bases at V and 9 bases at J, with 17 bases between. CDR3 length equals 14 residues. Germline V gene data show CDR1 as ENHRY and CDR2 as SYGVKD. Here the CDR3 DNA reads TGTGCCATCAGTCCGACCCCAGCGGGCGGTGAGCAGTTCTTC. As protein: CAISPTPAGGEQFF.

About this clonotype itself: One end of the junction varies from germline; a read error may be responsible. The chain couples TRBV18 to TRBJ2-1; D possibly matches TRBD1 or TRBD2 (6 bases each). Per germline, CDR1 KGHSH and CDR2 LQKENI. The CDR3 length is 16 residues. CDR3: CVSSPPRGELEGEQFF. For the CDR3, the DNA is TGTGTCAGCTCACCACCGAGGGGGGAGCTCGAAGGTGAGCAGTTCTTC.

This clonotype was observed a few times. The rearrangement links TRBV12-3 or TRBV12-4 to TRBJ2-3; 8 positions match TRBD2. The junction had 9 bases not matched to a gene; V was cut back by 5 bases and J by 2 bases. This CDR3 region has 16 residues. CDR3 protein: CASSRTSGSSTDTQYF. CDR3 coding DNA: TGTGCCAGCAGTCGTACTAGCGGTTCTTCCACAGATACGCAGTATTTT.

Only a few counts were recorded for this clonotype. The J gene is TRBJ2-5, the V gene TRBV7-9, with a weak D call TRBD1 (6 bases). Germline V gene sequence: CDR1 SEHNR, CDR2 FQNEAQ (reference sequence). V dropped 5 bases and J dropped 5 bases, with 15 bases sitting between them. There are 14 residues in the CDR3. DNA for the CDR3: TGTGCCAGCAGCGCAACAGGGTCTAGGGAGACCCAGTACTTC. Encoded protein: CASSATGSRETQYF.

The chain joins TRBV6-5 to TRBJ2-4; unclear D gene. Per germline, CDR1 MNHEY and CDR2 SVGAGI. V was shortened by 4 bases and J by 0 bases, with 19 bases between the two germline ends. CDR3 size: 18 residues. The CDR3 here is CASSSPRMSDLAKNIQYF. DNA for the CDR3: TGTGCCAGCAGTTCCCCTCGTATGTCGGATCTAGCCAAAAACATTCAGTACTTC.

This sequence joins TRBV7-2 and TRBJ2-7; TRBD2 agrees at 8 bases. The junction had 9 bases not matched to a gene; V was cut back by 5 bases and J by 3 bases. Germline CDR1 is SGHTA and CDR2 is FQGNSA. The CDR3 is 15 amino acids. The DNA for the CDR3 is TGTGCCAGCAGCCGCGTTAGCGGGAATGGCTACGAGCAGTACTTC. It encodes CASSRVSGNGYEQYF. Full variable domain (outside the CDR3, taken from reference TRBV7-2 and TRBJ2-7): GAGVSQSPSNKVTEKGKDVELRCDPISGHTALYWYRQSLGQGLEFLIYFQGNSAPDKSGLPSDRFSAERTGGSVSTLTIQRTQQEDSAVYLCASSRVSGNGYEQYFGPGTRLTVT.

The CDR3 loop is CASSQVFRGRTIVYEQFF. The CDR3 region has the DNA TGTGCCAGCAGCCAAGTCTTTAGGGGGAGGACTATCGTATATGAGCAGTTCTTC. V is TRBV4-2 and J is TRBJ2-1; D may correspond to TRBD1 or TRBD2 (6 bases each). CDR3 length: 18 amino acids. Germline V gene lookup returns CDR1 LGHNA and CDR2 YNFKEQ. Trimming stripped 1 base from V and 8 bases from J, with 24 bases between.

The chain joins TRBV18 to TRBJ1-5, with D possibly TRBD1 on 6 matching bases. Trimming cost V 8 bases and J 3 bases, with 11 bases left between them. Germline V gene data show CDR1 as KGHSH and CDR2 as LQKENI. This CDR3 has 13 amino acids. The CDR3, as DNA: TGTGCCAGCCTACAGGGACCCAATCAGCCCCAGCATTTT. Amino acids: CASLQGPNQPQHF.

The J gene is TRBJ2-1, the V gene TRBV5-1; D not resolved. Germline assignment: CDR1 SGHRS and CDR2 YFSETQ. This CDR3 region has 14 residues. V dropped 6 bases and J dropped 2 bases, with 12 bases sitting between them. The CDR3 region is CASTFGHPYNEQFF. The CDR3 DNA follows: TGCGCCAGCACCTTTGGGCATCCCTACAATGAGCAGTTCTTC.

The genes are TRBV6-6 and TRBJ2-5; TRBD1 matches 12 bases. The CDR3 has 16 residues. V dropped 6 bases and J dropped 11; count of bases not matched to a gene: 16. Germline-derived CDR1 and CDR2 are MNHNY and SVGAGI (reference sequence). DNA of the CDR3: TGTGCCAGCAGACAGGGGACAGGGGGCGCCCCAGTTAGGCAGTACTTC. Its protein product is CASRQGTGGAPVRQYF.

The chain has TRBV6-5 and TRBJ2-7; 8 bases are a match to TRBD1. This CDR3 is built from 15 residues. Germline V CDR1 and CDR2: MNHEY, SVGAGI. The J segment lost 1 base and the V segment lost 6 bases, leaving 8 bases of the junction unmatched. CDR3 residues: CASRPTGGPSYEQYF. The CDR3 DNA follows: TGTGCCAGCAGACCAACAGGGGGTCCTTCCTACGAGCAGTACTTC.

This clonotype was seen more than once but under ten times. The DNA for the CDR3 is TGTGCCACCAGCCGACAGACAGGGTCAAGAGAGCAGTACTTC. Encoded protein: CATSRQTGSREQYF. V gene TRBV15 combines with J gene TRBJ2-7, with 7 bases identical to TRBD1. CDR3 length equals 14 residues. V was pared by 5 bases and J by 7 bases, with 11 bases of the junction left unmatched. The germline V gene has CDR1 LNHNV and CDR2 YYDKDF (reference sequence).

The rearrangement uses TRBV10-3 and TRBJ2-3, with D unresolved. The CDR3 runs 15 residues. CDR1 ENHRY and CDR2 SYGVKD come from the germline V gene. V lost 0 bases and J lost 6, with 13 bases in between. The chain's CDR3 is CAISESGRTKDTQYF. In DNA form, the CDR3 reads TGTGCCATCAGTGAGTCCGGTCGGACCAAGGATACGCAGTATTTT.

This clonotype has just a few counts. The chain combines TRBV20-1 with TRBJ2-7; a possible D gene is TRBD1 (5 bases). This CDR3 spans 17 amino acids. CDR1 and CDR2 (germline): DFQATT, SNEGSKA (reference sequence). Deletions cut 0 bases from V and 1 base from J, with 19 bases between. The CDR3 spells CSARDVWQGQYSYEQYF. CDR3 nucleotide sequence: TGCAGTGCTAGAGATGTTTGGCAGGGCCAATATTCCTACGAGCAGTACTTC.